These 17 T cell receptor beta chains originate from one sample sequenced in a study of Ad26.COV2.S vaccination and SARS-CoV-2 variants. The treatment here: around 19 received Ad26.COV2.S at low or high dose, single or two shots; a few received placebo; per-sample allocation not given. Sampling was done on day 63 after the first vaccine or placebo injection. Here immunoSEQ multiplex PCR was the method, and the copy in TCRdb shows in-frame clones only, minus some. The table has roughly 390,000 clones, more than 85% seen once. Sequences were derived from peripheral blood, sampled in a trial of Ad26.COV2.S vaccine versus placebo. These receptors were collected from a person aged 18-65 years who received the Ad26.COV2.S COVID-19 vaccine or a placebo.

The chain carries TRBV11-2 and TRBJ1-1; possibly TRBD1 for D (6 bases). Germline CDR1 reads SGHAT; CDR2 reads FQNNGV. Trimming took off 5 bases at V and 6 bases at J, with 10 bases between the two ends. The CDR3 extends over 12 amino acids. CDR3 in amino acids: CASSRDIPEAFF. DNA for the CDR3: TGTGCCAGCAGCAGGGACATACCTGAAGCTTTCTTT.

The chain joins TRBV18 to TRBJ1-1, with a weak D call TRBD1 (6 bases). CDR1 KGHSH and CDR2 LQKENI come from the germline V gene. CDR3 length equals 15 residues. V gave up 3 bases and J gave up 1 base, with 12 bases separating them. The CDR3 reads CASSPTAGANTEAFF. CDR3 nucleotide sequence: TGTGCCAGCTCACCCACCGCAGGGGCGAACACTGAAGCTTTCTTT.

This clone was seen only a few times. This chain connects TRBV3-1 (or the pseudogene TRBV3-2) to TRBJ1-6, with 9 bases that match TRBD1. Germline lookup yields CDR1 LGHDT and CDR2 YNNKEL (reference sequence). Trimming cost V 5 bases and J 7 bases; bases outside gene matches: 21. CDR3 size: 20 residues. CDR3 sequence (DNA): TGTGCCAGCAGCTTTAATCCGGGACAGGGTATCGGAGTCGGGAATTCACCCCTCCACTTT. This codes for CASSFNPGQGIGVGNSPLHF.

This chain uses TRBV10-3 with TRBJ1-1; D call uncertain. CDR1 and CDR2 (germline): ENHRY, SYGVKD. This CDR3 contains 12 residues. Trimming cost V 9 bases and J 1 base, with 9 bases left between them. This chain's CDR3 is CAIREGNTEAFF. As DNA, the CDR3 is TGTGCCATTCGGGAGGGGAACACTGAAGCTTTCTTT.

This clone was recorded a few times. The gene calls are TRBV9 and TRBJ1-1, with TRBD1 matching 7 bases. V lost 1 base, J lost 1 base, and 7 bases stayed unmatched. Germline values: CDR1 SGDLS, CDR2 YYNGEE. This CDR3 contains 16 residues. The CDR3 sequence is CASSVSAGQANTEAFF. The CDR3 DNA is TGTGCCAGCAGCGTATCCGCAGGACAGGCGAACACTGAAGCTTTCTTT. The full variable domain, rest sourced from reference TRBV9 and TRBJ1-1, is DSGVTQTPKHLITATGQRVTLRCSPRSGDLSVYWYQQSLDQGLQFLIQYYNGEERAKGNILERFSAQQFPDLHSELNLSSLELGDSALYFCASSVSAGQANTEAFFGQGTRLTVV.

CDR3 residues: CASASGGLGDGYTF. As DNA, the CDR3 is TGTGCCAGCGCGTCAGGGGGCTTGGGGGATGGCTACACCTTC. The chain links TRBV5-4 to TRBJ1-2; 8 bases are a match to TRBD1. Germline CDR1 and CDR2: SGHNT and YYREEE (reference sequence). With 7 bases clipped from V and 6 bases from J, the junction kept 11 bases outside the gene matches. The CDR3 length is 14 residues.

The gene calls are TRBV6-1 and TRBJ1-2; 8 bases are shared with TRBD1. From germline, CDR1 is MNHNS and CDR2 SASEGT. The CDR3 sequence is 15 residues long. V trimming: 1 base; J trimming: 5 bases; junction bases outside the gene matches: 6. This CDR3 is CASSEGRQGPYGYTF. The CDR3 nucleotides read TGTGCCAGCAGTGAAGGCCGACAGGGGCCGTATGGCTACACCTTC.

The V and J genes are TRBV29-1 and TRBJ2-4, with TRBD2 matching over 13 bases. J gave up 2 bases and V 6 bases, and 10 bases lay outside the gene matches. Germline CDR1 SQVTM, CDR2 ANQGSEA. The length of the CDR3 is 17 residues. The CDR3 here is CSVKLAGGLDPKNIQYF. The CDR3 bases are TGCAGCGTCAAACTAGCGGGGGGGCTCGATCCCAAAAACATTCAGTACTTC.

V gene TRBV19 combines with J gene TRBJ2-7; D gene uncertain. The CDR3 extends over 14 amino acids. Trimming pared 6 bases from V and 2 bases from J, leaving 14 bases between. Germline CDR1 and CDR2: LNHDA and SQIVND (reference sequence). The CDR3 DNA reads TGTGCCAGTAGCCCCCCAGACACACCCTACGAGCAGTACTTC. This translates into CASSPPDTPYEQYF.

The rearrangement uses TRBV7-9 and TRBJ2-7; 9 nucleotides line up with TRBD1. With V trimmed by 0 bases and J by 1 base, 4 bases remained unmatched. Germline V gives CDR1 SEHNR, CDR2 FQNEAQ (reference sequence). The CDR3 covers 16 residues. CDR3 DNA: TGTGCCAGCAGCTTAGCCACGGGACAGGGATCCTACGAGCAGTACTTC. Translation gives CASSLATGQGSYEQYF. Combining the CDR3 with reference TRBV7-9 and TRBJ2-7 gives the whole variable domain DTGVSQNPRHKITKRGQNVTFRCDPISEHNRLYWYRQTLGQGPEFLTYFQNEAQLEKSRLLSDRFSAERPKGSFSTLEIQRTEQGDSAMYLCASSLATGQGSYEQYFGPGTRLTVT.

This CDR3 is CACAQRSGHNEQFF. CDR3 DNA: TGTGCCTGCGCCCAGAGGTCGGGGCACAATGAGCAGTTCTTC. The V gene is TRBV2, the J gene TRBJ2-1; D may match TRBD1 or TRBD2 (5 bases each). This CDR3 region has 14 residues. Germline V lookup: CDR1 SNHLY, CDR2 FYNNEI. V gave up 11 bases and J gave up 5 bases, with 19 bases separating them.

This chain uses TRBV11-2 with TRBJ2-7; D might be TRBD2 (5 bases). The length of the CDR3 is 16 residues. The germline V gene encodes CDR1 SGHAT and CDR2 FQNNGV. V shed 4 bases and J shed 6 bases, with 22 bases lying between them. CDR3 in amino acids: CASSSRTETTRSEQYF. CDR3 in DNA: TGTGCCAGCAGCTCAAGAACCGAAACTACTAGGAGCGAGCAGTACTTC.

V gene TRBV4-2 combines with J gene TRBJ2-3; D remains unclear. The germline V and J ends were trimmed by 2 bases and 0 bases, with 6 bases remaining between them. Germline V CDR1 and CDR2: LGHNA, YNFKEQ. CDR3 length: 14 amino acids. The CDR3 protein is CASSQTPSTDTQYF. In DNA, the CDR3 is TGTGCCAGCAGCCAAACCCCGAGCACAGATACGCAGTATTTT.

The chain recombines TRBV27 with TRBJ2-3, with D perhaps assigned TRBD1 or TRBD2 (5 bases each). The CDR3 spans 15 residues. V lost 6 bases, J lost 6 bases, and 19 bases lay in between. Germline lookup yields CDR1 MNHEY and CDR2 SMNVEV (reference sequence). The CDR3 spells CASSFHGALADTQYF. In nucleotides, the CDR3 is TGTGCCAGCAGCTTTCACGGGGCCTTAGCGGATACGCAGTATTTT.

The chain combines TRBV24-1 with TRBJ2-1, with 13 bases that match TRBD2. V lost 4 bases to trimming and J lost 9 bases; unmatched junction nucleotides: 8. Germline V lookup: CDR1 KGHDR, CDR2 SFDVKD. The CDR3 sequence is 16 residues long. The CDR3, as DNA: TGTGCCACCAGTGACAGTCGACTAGCGGGGGGAGTTGAGCAGTTCTTC. Its protein product is CATSDSRLAGGVEQFF.

This chain joins TRBV10-3 and TRBJ1-1; a possible D gene is TRBD1 (6 bases). This CDR3 has 13 residues. Germline-derived CDR1 and CDR2 are ENHRY and SYGVKD. V lost 8 bases to trimming and J lost 1 base, with 11 bases between them. CDR3 sequence reads: CAISRTANTEAFF. CDR3 coding DNA: TGTGCCATCTCCCGGACAGCGAACACTGAAGCTTTCTTT.

This chain links TRBV27 with TRBJ2-7; D is perhaps TRBD2 (5 bases). Per germline, CDR1 MNHEY and CDR2 SMNVEV (reference sequence). V was cut by 6 bases and J by 7 bases, with 25 bases left in between. This CDR3 spans 16 amino acids. The CDR3 sequence is CASSTKPSGGRLEQYF. The CDR3 DNA reads as TGTGCCAGCAGCACTAAACCGTCAGGCGGGCGGCTTGAGCAGTACTTC.